This T cell receptor (beta chain) emerged from a study of OX40 agonist ivuxolimab in advanced cancers. Study summary: Every 2 weeks, patients received ivuxolimab intravenously, dosed at 0.01 to 10 mg/kg.

Overall study findings and caveats: No determination was made of the antigen specificity of the expanded peripheral T cells. Among the lowest peripheral clonal expansion occurred in 0.1-3.0 mg/kg partial responders. More expanded clones were seen, on average, in CD8+ T cells than in CD4+.

A note on this clone: Antigen: not known.

The assay was immunoSEQ multiplex PCR, and TCRdb's table has in-frame clones only and misses some. The table includes roughly 71,000 clones, around 83% detected once. The source of this sequence is an adult with an advanced solid tumor such as melanoma, head and neck, liver or kidney cancer. The sample consisted of CD4+ or CD8+ T cells sorted from blood, taken in a trial of the OX40 agonist ivuxolimab.

CDR3 protein: CASSDGLGAFF. CDR3 coding DNA: TGTGCCAGCAGTGACGGTCTCGGAGCTTTCTTT. The rearrangement links TRBV6-4 to TRBJ1-1; no definite D call. This CDR3 is built from 11 residues. Trimming stripped 2 bases from V and 10 bases from J, with 8 bases between. Germline assignment: CDR1 MRHNA and CDR2 SNTAGT.